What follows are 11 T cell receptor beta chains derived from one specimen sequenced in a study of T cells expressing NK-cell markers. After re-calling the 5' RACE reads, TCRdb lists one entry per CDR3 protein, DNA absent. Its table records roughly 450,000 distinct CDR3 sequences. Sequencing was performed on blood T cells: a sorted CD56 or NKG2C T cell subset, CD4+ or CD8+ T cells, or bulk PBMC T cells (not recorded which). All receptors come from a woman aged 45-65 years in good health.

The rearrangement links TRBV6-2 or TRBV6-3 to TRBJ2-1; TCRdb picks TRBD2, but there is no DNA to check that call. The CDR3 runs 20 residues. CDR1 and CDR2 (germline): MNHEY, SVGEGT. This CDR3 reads CASSPHGIPAGPSSYNEQFF.

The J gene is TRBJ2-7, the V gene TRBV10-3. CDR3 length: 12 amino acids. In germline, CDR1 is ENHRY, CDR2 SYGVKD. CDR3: CAISGRRDEQYF.

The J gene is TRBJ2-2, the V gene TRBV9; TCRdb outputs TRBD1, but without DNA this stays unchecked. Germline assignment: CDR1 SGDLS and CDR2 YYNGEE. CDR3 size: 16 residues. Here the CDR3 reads CASSTTGGANTGELFF.

Here the CDR3 reads CASTAGRANTEAFF. This sequence joins TRBV12-3 or TRBV12-4 and TRBJ1-1; the TRBD1 assignment by TCRdb is unverifiable without DNA. The CDR3 covers 14 residues.

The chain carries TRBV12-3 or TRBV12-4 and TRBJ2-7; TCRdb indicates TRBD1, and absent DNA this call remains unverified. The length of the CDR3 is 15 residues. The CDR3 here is CASSLSPVGGYEQYF.

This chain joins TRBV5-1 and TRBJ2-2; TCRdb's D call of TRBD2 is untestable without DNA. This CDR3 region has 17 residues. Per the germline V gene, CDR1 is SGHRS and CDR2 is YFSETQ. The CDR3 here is CASSLLGDLVTTGELFF.

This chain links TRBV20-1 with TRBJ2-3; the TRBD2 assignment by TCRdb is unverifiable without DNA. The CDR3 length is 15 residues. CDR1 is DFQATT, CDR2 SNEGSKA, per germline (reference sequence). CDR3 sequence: CSAAALAGVTDTQYF.

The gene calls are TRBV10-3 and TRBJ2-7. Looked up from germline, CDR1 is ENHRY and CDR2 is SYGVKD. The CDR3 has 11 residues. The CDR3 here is CAISGQYEQYF.

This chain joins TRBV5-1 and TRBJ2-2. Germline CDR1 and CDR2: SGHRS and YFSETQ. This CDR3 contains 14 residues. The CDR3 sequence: CASSLPLNTGELFF.

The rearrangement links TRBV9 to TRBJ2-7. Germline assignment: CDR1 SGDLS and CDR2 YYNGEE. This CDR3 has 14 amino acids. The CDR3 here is CASSPDGPSYEQYF.

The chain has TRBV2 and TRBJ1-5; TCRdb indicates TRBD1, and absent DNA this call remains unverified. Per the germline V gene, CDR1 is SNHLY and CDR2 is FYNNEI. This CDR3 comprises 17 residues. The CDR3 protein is CASRANWGGPGNQPQHF.